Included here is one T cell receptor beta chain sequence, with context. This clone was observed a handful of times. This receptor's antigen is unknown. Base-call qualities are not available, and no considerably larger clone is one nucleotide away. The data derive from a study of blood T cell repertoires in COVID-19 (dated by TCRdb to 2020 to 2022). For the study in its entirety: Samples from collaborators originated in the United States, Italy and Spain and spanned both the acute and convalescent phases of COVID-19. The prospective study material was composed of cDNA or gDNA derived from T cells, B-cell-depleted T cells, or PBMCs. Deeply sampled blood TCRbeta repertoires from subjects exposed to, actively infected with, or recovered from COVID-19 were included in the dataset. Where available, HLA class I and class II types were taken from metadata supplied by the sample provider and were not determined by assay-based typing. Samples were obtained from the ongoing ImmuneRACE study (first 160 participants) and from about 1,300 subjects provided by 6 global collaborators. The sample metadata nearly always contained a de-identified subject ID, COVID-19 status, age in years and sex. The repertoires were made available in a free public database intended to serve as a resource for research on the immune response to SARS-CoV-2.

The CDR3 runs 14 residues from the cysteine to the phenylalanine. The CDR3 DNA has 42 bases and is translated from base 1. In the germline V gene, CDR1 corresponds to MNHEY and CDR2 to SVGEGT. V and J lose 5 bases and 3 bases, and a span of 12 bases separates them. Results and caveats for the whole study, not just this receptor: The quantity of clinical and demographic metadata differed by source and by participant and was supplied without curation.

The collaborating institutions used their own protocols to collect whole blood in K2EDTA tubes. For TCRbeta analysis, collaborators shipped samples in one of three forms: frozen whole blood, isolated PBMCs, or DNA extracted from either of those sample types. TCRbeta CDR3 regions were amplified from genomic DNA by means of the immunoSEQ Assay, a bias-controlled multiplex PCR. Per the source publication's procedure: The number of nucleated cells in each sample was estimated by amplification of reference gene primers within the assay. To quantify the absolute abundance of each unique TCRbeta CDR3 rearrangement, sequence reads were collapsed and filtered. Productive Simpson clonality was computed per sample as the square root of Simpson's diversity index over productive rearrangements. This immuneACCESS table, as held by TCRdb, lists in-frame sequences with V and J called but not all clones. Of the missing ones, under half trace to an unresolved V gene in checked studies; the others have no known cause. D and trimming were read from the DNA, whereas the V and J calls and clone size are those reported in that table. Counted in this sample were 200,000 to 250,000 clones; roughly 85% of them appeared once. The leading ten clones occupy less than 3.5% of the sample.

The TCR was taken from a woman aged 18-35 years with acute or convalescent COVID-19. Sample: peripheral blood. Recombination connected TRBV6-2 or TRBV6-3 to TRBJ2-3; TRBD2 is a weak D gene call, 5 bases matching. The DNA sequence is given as TGTGCCAGCAGTCGGCAGGAGGTAACAGATACGCAGTATTTT. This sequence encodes CASSRQEVTDTQYF.